This T cell receptor beta chain is from a study of early T cells in non-severe SARS-CoV-2 infection. Study information: The input, bulk RNA from unsorted whole blood, was sequenced, and chains were unpaired.

TCRdb redid the calling of the 5' RACE reads with MiXCR, one entry per CDR3 protein. This table holds about 28,000 distinct CDR3 sequences, about 5.7% found once. General study findings and limits: Sequences matched to VDJdb favored anti-spike CD8 responses, while private and CD4 specificities were missed.

This clonotype has ten or more counts. Its antigen is unidentified. The TCR sequence derives from an adult who was a healthcare worker with PCR-confirmed SARS-CoV-2 infection or an uninfected control (not recorded which). The sample comprised whole blood.

CDR3 coding DNA: TGTGCCAGCAGCCAAGATAGGGGGTATTCCTACGAGCAGTACTTC. It encodes CASSQDRGYSYEQYF. The V call is TRBV4-2, the J call TRBJ2-7; the D gene is possibly TRBD1 (6 bases). Deletions cut 0 bases from V and 1 base from J, with 10 bases between. CDR3 length: 15 amino acids. CDR1 is LGHNA and CDR2 is YNFKEQ in the germline V gene.